A single sample gave rise to the 7 T cell receptor beta chains below, sequenced in a study of Graves' ophthalmopathy and Graves' hyperthyroidism. RNA transcripts served as template for amplifying TCR beta CDR3 sequences. Following a first-round RT-PCR that used HTBI primers, a second-round multiplex PCR was carried out. TCRdb redid the calling of the multiplex PCR reads with MiXCR, one entry per CDR3 protein. The data contain roughly 1.1 million distinct CDR3 sequences, less than 45% of them singletons. Input material: peripheral blood or thyroid tissue (not recorded which). Every receptor here comes from an adult man with Graves' hyperthyroidism.

This clonotype was seen at least ten times. This chain connects TRBV2 to TRBJ2-2, with 7 nucleotides matching TRBD1. Germline loops: CDR1 SNHLY, CDR2 FYNNEI. The CDR3 has 16 residues. V gave up 5 bases and J gave up 3 bases; unmatched junction bases: 9. In DNA, the CDR3 is TGTGCCAGCAGTCCTGACAGGGCGGTGGACACCGGGGAGCTGTTTTTT. Its protein product is CASSPDRAVDTGELFF.

The chain couples TRBV7-2 to TRBJ2-3; the D is unclear. The CDR3 consists of 18 residues. CDR1 SGHTA and CDR2 FQGNSA come from the germline V gene. V lost 2 bases and J lost 4, with 22 bases in between. CDR3: CASSLTLTSHLFPDTQYF. The CDR3 DNA reads TGTGCCAGCAGCTTAACGCTAACGTCCCATCTCTTCCCAGATACGCAGTATTTT.

The V gene is TRBV5-6, the J gene TRBJ1-2, with D tentatively TRBD1 (5 bases). The germline V gene encodes CDR1 SGHDT and CDR2 YYEEEE. The V end lost 1 base, the J end lost 6 bases, and 10 bases lay between the germline ends. CDR3 size: 13 residues. CDR3 in DNA: TGTGCCAGCAGCTTGAACTGGGGGGATGGCTACACCTTC. It specifies CASSLNWGDGYTF. The variable domain in full, completed from reference TRBV5-6 and TRBJ1-2, reads DAGVTQSPTHLIKTRGQQVTLRCSPKSGHDTVSWYQQALGQGPQFIFQYYEEEERQRGNFPDRFSGHQFPNYSSELNVNALLLGDSALYLCASSLNWGDGYTFGSGTRLTVV.

CDR3 in amino acids: CASSYSRDITGELFF. The CDR3 DNA reads TGTGCCAGCAGTTACTCGAGGGACATCACCGGGGAGCTGTTTTTT. This chain uses TRBV6-5 with TRBJ2-2, with a weak D call TRBD1 (6 bases). Germline V gene lookup returns CDR1 MNHEY and CDR2 SVGAGI. Trimming left V 0 bases short and J 4 bases short, with 9 bases between. This CDR3 region has 15 residues.

With respect to this clonotype: This may arise from a read error, as a much more abundant clone is one base away. This chain links TRBV10-3 with TRBJ2-7, with TRBD1 as a possible D gene (6 bases). V was cut by 11 bases and J by 0 bases, with 14 bases left in between. Germline CDR1 reads ENHRY; CDR2 reads SYGVKD. The CDR3 is made up of 13 amino acids. The CDR3 protein is CAVTQGYSYEQYF. In DNA form, the CDR3 reads TGTGCCGTAACACAGGGATACTCCTACGAGCAGTACTTC.

This chain links TRBV6-2 or TRBV6-3 with TRBJ1-1; D is possibly TRBD1 (5 bases). This CDR3 spans 14 amino acids. Germline CDR1 is MNHEY and CDR2 is SVGEGT. V shed 6 bases and J shed 1 base, with 12 bases lying between them. CDR3 nucleotides: TGTGCCAGCAGAAGGGGCAGGGAGAACACTGAAGCTTTCTTT. Translated, it gives CASRRGRENTEAFF.

This rearrangement joins TRBV3-1 to TRBJ2-7; D is perhaps TRBD1 (6 bases). The CDR3 is made up of 13 amino acids. V lost 1 base, J lost 6 bases, and 10 bases lay in between. The V gene's germline CDR1 is LGHDT and CDR2 YNNKEL (reference sequence). The CDR3: CASSQAWDTEQYF. CDR3 coding DNA: TGTGCCAGCAGCCAAGCCTGGGACACCGAGCAGTACTTC.